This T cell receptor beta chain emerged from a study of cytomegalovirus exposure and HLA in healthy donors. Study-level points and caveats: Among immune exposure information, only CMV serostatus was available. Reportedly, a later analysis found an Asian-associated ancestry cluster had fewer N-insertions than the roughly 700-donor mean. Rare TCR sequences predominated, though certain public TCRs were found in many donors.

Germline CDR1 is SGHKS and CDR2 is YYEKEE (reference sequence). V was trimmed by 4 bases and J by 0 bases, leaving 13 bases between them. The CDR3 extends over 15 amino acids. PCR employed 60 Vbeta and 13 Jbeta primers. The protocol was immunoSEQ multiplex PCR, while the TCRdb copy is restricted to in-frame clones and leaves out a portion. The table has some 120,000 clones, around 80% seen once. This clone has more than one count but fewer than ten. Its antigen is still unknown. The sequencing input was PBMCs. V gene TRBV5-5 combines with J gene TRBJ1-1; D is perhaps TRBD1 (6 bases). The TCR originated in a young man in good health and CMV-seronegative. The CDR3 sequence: CASSLTTGMNTEAFF. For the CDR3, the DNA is TGTGCCAGCAGCCTAACGACAGGTATGAACACTGAAGCTTTCTTT.